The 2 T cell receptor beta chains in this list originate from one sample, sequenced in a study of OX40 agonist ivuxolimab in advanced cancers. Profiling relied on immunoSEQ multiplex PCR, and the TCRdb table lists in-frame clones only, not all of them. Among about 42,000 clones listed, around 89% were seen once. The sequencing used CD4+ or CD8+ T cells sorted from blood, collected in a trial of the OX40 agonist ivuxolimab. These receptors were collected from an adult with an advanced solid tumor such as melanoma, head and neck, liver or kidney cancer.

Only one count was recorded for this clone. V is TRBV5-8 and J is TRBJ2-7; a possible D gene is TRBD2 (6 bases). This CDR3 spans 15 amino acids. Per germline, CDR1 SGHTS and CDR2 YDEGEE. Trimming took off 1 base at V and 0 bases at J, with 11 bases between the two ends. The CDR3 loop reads CASSLRGSASYEQYF. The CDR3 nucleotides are TGTGCCAGCAGCTTGCGGGGGTCAGCCTCCTACGAGCAGTACTTC.

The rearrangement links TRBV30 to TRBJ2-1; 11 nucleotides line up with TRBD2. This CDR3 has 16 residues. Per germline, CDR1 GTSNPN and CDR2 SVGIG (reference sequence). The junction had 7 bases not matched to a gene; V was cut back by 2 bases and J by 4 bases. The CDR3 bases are TGTGCCTGGAGTCCTGCGGGACTAGCGGTTTACAATGAGCAGTTCTTC. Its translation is CAWSPAGLAVYNEQFF.